These T cell receptor beta chains were read from a single sample in a study of OX40 agonist ivuxolimab in advanced cancers. Only in-frame clones appear in the TCRdb table, and some are missing; sequencing was by immunoSEQ multiplex PCR. This sample has over 95,000 clones, with roughly nine tenths found just once. Material: CD4+ or CD8+ T cells sorted from blood, obtained in a trial of the OX40 agonist ivuxolimab. The receptor set was obtained from an adult with an advanced solid tumor such as melanoma, head and neck, liver or kidney cancer. Both conserved end residues are part of each CDR3. A D gene is named only where the DNA matches it firmly. Expanded clones get a size class; other rows say once, few or many, or leave the size out.

clone_size	v_call	d_call	j_call	cdr3_nt	cdr3_aa
.	TRBV7-7	.	TRBJ1-1	TGTGCCAGCAGCTTCGACAAGAACACTGAAGCTTTCTTT	CASSFDKNTEAFF
.	TRBV7-2	.	TRBJ2-3	TGTGCCAGCAGCTTAACGGCCTTTAGCACAGATACGCAGTATTTT	CASSLTAFSTDTQYF
.	TRBV6-1	TRBD1	TRBJ2-2	TGTGCCAGCAGTGTCGGGACAGAGAACACCGGGGAGCTGTTTTTT	CASSVGTENTGELFF
.	TRBV10-2	TRBD1	TRBJ2-2	TGCGCCAGCAGTGAGTCGGGACAGCTGAACACCGGGGAGCTGTTTTTT	CASSESGQLNTGELFF
.	TRBV9	TRBD1	TRBJ2-1	TGTGCCAGCAGCGTTCAGGGGGACCACAATGAGCAGTTCTTC	CASSVQGDHNEQFF
.	TRBV7-8	TRBD1	TRBJ2-3	TGTGCCAGCAGCTTAATGTGGACAGGGGTCACAGATACGCAGTATTTT	CASSLMWTGVTDTQYF
.	TRBV21-1	.	TRBJ1-1	TGTGCCCATCCAAACCGGAGGGGCGCGAACACTGAAGCTTTCTTT	CAHPNRRGANTEAFF
few	TRBV19	TRBD1	TRBJ1-3	TGTGCCAGTACGCGGACAGGAACTACCTCTGGAAACACCATATATTTT	CASTRTGTTSGNTIYF
.	TRBV5-6	TRBD2	TRBJ2-1	TGTGCCAGCAGCGGCCAGCGGCTAGCGGGGAATGAGCAGTTCTTC	CASSGQRLAGNEQFF
.	TRBV6-5	.	TRBJ2-2	TGTGCCAGCACCAAGCCCCTCACCGGGGAGCTGTTTTTT	CASTKPLTGELFF
.	TRBV6-1	TRBD2	TRBJ2-3	TGTGCCAGCAGTTTGAGCGGGAGGGGAGCAGATACGCAGTATTTT	CASSLSGRGADTQYF
.	TRBV19	.	TRBJ1-2	TGTGCCAGTACAGAGGTTCTCAACCGGAACTATGGCTACACCTTC	CASTEVLNRNYGYTF
.	TRBV2	.	TRBJ2-7	TGTGCCAGCATTACGGGGGGCGATAGGTACGAGCAGTACTTC	CASITGGDRYEQYF
.	TRBV25-1	.	TRBJ1-2	TGTGCCAGCAGTGCAGATCAGCGGGCTAACTATGGCTACACCTTC	CASSADQRANYGYTF
few	TRBV5-3	.	TRBJ2-5	TGTGCCAGAAGCTTGGTGAAGGGTTCGGATCGGAAGACCCAGTACTTC	CARSLVKGSDRKTQYF
.	TRBV6-1	TRBD2	TRBJ2-7	TGTGCCAGCAGTTATAGCGGGAGCTACGAGCAGTACTTC	CASSYSGSYEQYF
.	TRBV7-2	TRBD2	TRBJ2-4	TGTGCCAGCAGCTTACAAGCGGGAAGAAACATTCAGTACTTC	CASSLQAGRNIQYF
.	TRBV7-9	.	TRBJ1-6	TGTGCCAGCAGCTTAGCGCAGGGCTCAAATTCACCCCTCCACTTT	CASSLAQGSNSPLHF
.	TRBV19	.	TRBJ2-5	TGTGCCAGTAGTATAGGCAGGCGACAAGAGACCCAGTACTTC	CASSIGRRQETQYF
.	TRBV27	.	TRBJ2-2	TGTGCCAGCAGTCTCAGGCTCGCTTCCGGGGAGCTGTTTTTT	CASSLRLASGELFF
.	TRBV7-9	.	TRBJ2-1	TGTGCCAGCAGCTTTGGTGGAGCGGCCAATGAGCAGTTCTTC	CASSFGGAANEQFF
.	TRBV6-4	TRBD1	TRBJ1-2	TGTGCCAGCAGTGAACAGGGGGCAGGCGGCTACACCTTC	CASSEQGAGGYTF
.	TRBV5-4	TRBD1	TRBJ1-5	TGTGCCAGCAGCCAAGATGGGACAGCCTTCAATCAGCCCCAGCATTTT	CASSQDGTAFNQPQHF
.	TRBV9	TRBD1	TRBJ2-1	TGTGCCAGCAGCGTAGGGACAGGGGGCCCCTACAATGAGCAGTTCTTC	CASSVGTGGPYNEQFF
.	TRBV7-8	.	TRBJ2-1	TGTGCCAGCAGCAGCAAAACGGGAGACTGGAATGAGCAGTTCTTC	CASSSKTGDWNEQFF
.	TRBV28	TRBD1	TRBJ1-5	TGTGCCAGCAGTTCTACCCAGGGGACAGGGTTTGAGCCCCAGCATTTT	CASSSTQGTGFEPQHF
.	TRBV6-5	.	TRBJ1-5	TGTGCCAGCAGTACCGAGGCAGAGGGGTATCAGCCCCAGCATTTT	CASSTEAEGYQPQHF
.	TRBV7-6	.	TRBJ1-1	TGTGCCAGCAGCGGTTGGGGTGACACTGAAGCTTTCTTT	CASSGWGDTEAFF
.	TRBV28	TRBD1	TRBJ1-5	TGTGCCAGCAGTCCGACAGGGGGCGCTTATCAGCCCCAGCATTTT	CASSPTGGAYQPQHF
.	TRBV11-2	.	TRBJ1-1	TGTGCCAGCAGCTTAACAGGGAACACTGAAGCTTTCTTT	CASSLTGNTEAFF
.	TRBV27	.	TRBJ2-1	TGTGCCAGCAGTTTACGCGTTCCAAGGGATGAGCAGTTCTTC	CASSLRVPRDEQFF
once	TRBV7-2	.	TRBJ2-3	TGTGCCAGCAGCCCTGGAGGTCCCACAGATACGCAGTATTTT	CASSPGGPTDTQYF
.	TRBV19	.	TRBJ1-5	TGTGCCAGTAGTACCACCGACAGCCCGAATCAGCCCCAGCATTTT	CASSTTDSPNQPQHF
.	TRBV7-9	.	TRBJ2-5	TGTGCCAGCAGCTTACGGGGGACGGCCCCAGAGACCCAGTACTTC	CASSLRGTAPETQYF
.	TRBV27	.	TRBJ1-4	TGTGCCAGCAGTTTATCGAGCAGGGTGAGGAGTAATGAAAAACTGTTTTTT	CASSLSSRVRSNEKLFF
.	TRBV7-2	.	TRBJ2-7	TGTGCCAGCAGCTTACGGAAGTCCTACGAGCAGTACTTC	CASSLRKSYEQYF
.	TRBV5-1	TRBD2	TRBJ2-3	TGCGCCAGCAGCGGTAGCGGGAGTAGGACAGATACGCAGTATTTT	CASSGSGSRTDTQYF
.	TRBV18	TRBD1	TRBJ2-7	TGTGCCAGCTCACCACTAACACAGGGGGCAGGCGAGCAGTACTTC	CASSPLTQGAGEQYF
.	TRBV7-2	TRBD1	TRBJ1-1	TGTGCCAGCACCCATCCCCGGGACAGCTACTTTAGGGGTGAAGCTTTCTTT	CASTHPRDSYFRGEAFF
.	TRBV7-9	TRBD2	TRBJ2-5	TGTGCCAGCAGCCGCGGTAGCGGGGGCGGAGAGACCCAGTACTTC	CASSRGSGGGETQYF
.	TRBV11-2	.	TRBJ2-2	TGTGCCAGCAGCCTCCAGTTAGGCTTGGGCACCGGGGAGCTGTTTTTT	CASSLQLGLGTGELFF
.	TRBV7-9	.	TRBJ1-1	TGTGCCAGCAGCTTAGGGCAGTCCAACACTGAAGCTTTCTTT	CASSLGQSNTEAFF
.	TRBV29-1	.	TRBJ2-2	TGCAGCGTTGCGGACGGGAAACGGGACACCGGGGAGCTGTTTTTT	CSVADGKRDTGELFF
once	TRBV9	.	TRBJ2-5	TGTGCCAGCAGCGTAGGTCCTAGCGACCAAGAGACCCAGTACTTC	CASSVGPSDQETQYF
.	TRBV5-1	.	TRBJ2-1	TGCGCCAGCAGCTTGGCAGGGACGCCCTTCAATGAGCAGTTCTTC	CASSLAGTPFNEQFF
.	TRBV11-2	.	TRBJ2-5	TGTGCCAGCAGCTTAGGGTCTAGCCCCCAAGAGACCCAGTACTTC	CASSLGSSPQETQYF